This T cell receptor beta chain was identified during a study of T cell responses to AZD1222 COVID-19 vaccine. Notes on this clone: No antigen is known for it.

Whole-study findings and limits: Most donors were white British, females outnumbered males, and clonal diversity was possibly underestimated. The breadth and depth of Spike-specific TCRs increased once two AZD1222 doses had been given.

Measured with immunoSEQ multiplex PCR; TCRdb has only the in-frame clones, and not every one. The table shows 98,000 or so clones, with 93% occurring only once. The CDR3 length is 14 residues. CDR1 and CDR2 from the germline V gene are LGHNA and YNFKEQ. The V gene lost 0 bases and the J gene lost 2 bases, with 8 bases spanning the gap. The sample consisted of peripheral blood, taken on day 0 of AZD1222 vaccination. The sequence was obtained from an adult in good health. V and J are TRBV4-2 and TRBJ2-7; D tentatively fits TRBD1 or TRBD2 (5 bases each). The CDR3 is CASSQDRDAYEQYF. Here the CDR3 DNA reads TGTGCCAGCAGCCAAGACCGGGACGCCTACGAGCAGTACTTC.